One and the same sample provided the 29 T cell receptor beta chains below, sequenced in a study of control samples from healthy donors and cancer patients (dated by TCRdb to 2020 to 2021). Receptors were amplified or captured by the immunoSEQ multiplex PCR assay. TCRdb took this table from immuneACCESS and kept in-frame rearrangements with V and J called. Such tables lack part of the clones; where checked against another copy, unresolved V genes explain under half of the gap, and the rest is unexplained. Across this sample there are roughly 80,000 clones, with around 92% seen only once. 5% to 6.5% of the sample is taken by the ten largest. The sample consisted of blood. The origin of the receptors is a woman aged 55-69 years in good health.

The chain combines TRBV4-2 with TRBJ2-5; 13 nucleotides agree with TRBD2. Germline V CDR1 and CDR2: LGHNA, YNFKEQ. V was pared by 0 bases and J by 0 bases, with 10 bases of the junction left unmatched. This CDR3 is built from 20 residues. In DNA form, the CDR3 reads TGTGCCAGCAGCCAAGATAGGACTAGCGGGGGCCCACCCTACCAAGAGACCCAGTACTTC. It encodes CASSQDRTSGGPPYQETQYF.

The chain employs TRBV29-1 and TRBJ1-3; no definite D call. Germline V gene data show CDR1 as SQVTM and CDR2 as ANQGSEA. The CDR3 consists of 12 residues. V was shortened by 4 bases and J by 0 bases, with 4 bases between the two germline ends. This chain's CDR3 is CSVGGSGNTIYF. The CDR3 DNA reads TGCAGCGTTGGGGGCTCTGGAAACACCATATATTTT. Filled out from reference TRBV29-1 and TRBJ1-3, the complete variable domain reads SAVISQKPSRDICQRGTSLTIQCQVDSQVTMMFWYRQQPGQSLTLIATANQGSEATYESGFVIDKFPISRPNLTFSTLTVSNMSPEDSSIYLCSVGGSGNTIYFGEGSWLTVV.

V is TRBV30 and J is TRBJ1-2; TRBD1 aligns across 7 bases. CDR3 length: 13 amino acids. Per germline, CDR1 GTSNPN and CDR2 SVGIG (reference sequence). The ends lost 0 bases at V and 4 bases at J; junction bases unmatched: 2. CDR3 bases: TGTGCCTGGAGTGTGGGACAGACCTATGGCTACACCTTC. It specifies CAWSVGQTYGYTF.

This clone was detected only a few times. The V and J genes are TRBV27 and TRBJ2-2; TRBD2 matches 8 bases. V shed 6 bases and J 6 bases; nucleotides not matched to a gene: 12. CDR1 is MNHEY and CDR2 is SMNVEV in the germline V gene (reference sequence). This CDR3 contains 16 residues. The CDR3 loop reads CASSPSEAGGSGELFF. CDR3 bases: TGTGCCAGCAGCCCCTCGGAGGCGGGAGGATCCGGGGAGCTGTTTTTT.

The V and J genes are TRBV4-1 and TRBJ2-7; D not resolved. The CDR3 contains 15 residues. The V end lost 1 base, the J end lost 0 bases, and 10 bases lay between the germline ends. CDR1 is MGHRA and CDR2 is YSYEKL in the germline V gene. CDR3 region: CASSQGELSSYEQYF. CDR3 bases: TGCGCCAGCAGCCAAGGAGAATTAAGCTCCTACGAGCAGTACTTC.

The DNA for the CDR3 is TGTGCCAGTAGTCTCCGGGACAGGGGGCAGGAGGGCTACACCTTC. Its translation is CASSLRDRGQEGYTF. The genes are TRBV19 and TRBJ1-2; 12 positions agree with TRBD1. The germline V gene has CDR1 LNHDA and CDR2 SQIVND (reference sequence). Trimming at V came to 5 bases and at J to 8 bases, leaving 9 bases not matched to a gene. CDR3 size: 15 residues. The full variable domain, rest sourced from reference TRBV19 and TRBJ1-2, is DGGITQSPKYLFRKEGQNVTLSCEQNLNHDAMYWYRQDPGQGLRLIYYSQIVNDFQKGDIAEGYSVSREKKESFPLTVTSAQKNPTAFYLCASSLRDRGQEGYTFGSGTRLTVV.

The chain couples TRBV5-1 to TRBJ2-7; 10 nucleotides line up with TRBD1. Germline CDR1 and CDR2: SGHRS and YFSETQ. The CDR3 contains 15 residues. V was pared by 3 bases and J by 4 bases, with 7 bases of the junction left unmatched. This chain's CDR3 is CASSSGTGVGYEQYF. The CDR3 coding sequence is TGCGCCAGCAGCTCCGGGACAGGGGTAGGATACGAGCAGTACTTC. Complete variable domain (other parts from reference TRBV5-1 and TRBJ2-7): KAGVTQTPRYLIKTRGQQVTLSCSPISGHRSVSWYQQTPGQGLQFLFEYFSETQRNKGNFPGRFSGRQFSNSRSEMNVSTLELGDSALYLCASSSGTGVGYEQYFGPGTRLTVT.

Here the CDR3 DNA reads TGTGCCAGCAGTCCCAACCCCGGGACAGGGGGCCGCACAGATACGCAGTATTTT. Its translation: CASSPNPGTGGRTDTQYF. J is TRBJ2-3 and V is TRBV28; 12 bases align to TRBD1. Germline values: CDR1 MDHEN, CDR2 SYDVKM. The CDR3 is 18 residues long. The V segment lost 5 bases and the J segment 1 base; nucleotides outside the gene matches: 10.

The genes are TRBV30 and TRBJ2-7; D is perhaps TRBD2 (6 bases). The germline CDR1 and CDR2 sequences are GTSNPN and SVGIG (reference sequence). CDR3 length: 14 residues. V was clipped by 5 bases and J by 2 bases, with 16 bases between them. CDR3 sequence: CAWGTRTQTYEQYF. The CDR3 bases are TGTGCCTGGGGGACTCGGACGCAGACCTACGAGCAGTACTTC. Full variable domain (remainder filled in from reference TRBV30 and TRBJ2-7): SQTIHQWPATLVQPVGSPLSLECTVEGTSNPNLYWYRQAAGRGLQLLFYSVGIGQISSEVPQNLSASRPQDRQFILSSKKLLLSDSGFYLCAWGTRTQTYEQYFGPGTRLTVT.

The V call is TRBV11-2, the J call TRBJ1-3, with D perhaps matching TRBD1 (5 bases). Germline CDR1 reads SGHAT; CDR2 reads FQNNGV. This CDR3 has 13 amino acids. CDR3 residues: CPRGWQSGNTIYF. CDR3 nucleotide sequence: TGTCCTAGGGGTTGGCAGTCTGGAAACACCATATATTTT.

The CDR3 nucleotides are TGTGCCAGCAGCCTCGGACAGGGACAATATAATTCACCCCTCCACTTT. This gives the protein CASSLGQGQYNSPLHF. This rearrangement joins TRBV7-2 to TRBJ1-6; 8 nucleotides agree with TRBD1. CDR3 length: 16 amino acids. The junction had 7 bases not matched to a gene; V was cut back by 5 bases and J by 4 bases. In germline, CDR1 is SGHTA, CDR2 FQGNSA.

The chain is built from TRBV5-1 and TRBJ2-1; 13 nucleotides agree with TRBD2. Germline-derived CDR1 and CDR2 are SGHRS and YFSETQ. This CDR3 has 15 residues. The V segment lost 4 bases and the J segment 8 bases; nucleotides outside the gene matches: 6. The CDR3 spells CASSPGLAGRDEQFF. CDR3 coding DNA: TGCGCCAGCAGCCCGGGACTAGCGGGACGGGATGAGCAGTTCTTC.

V and J are TRBV19 and TRBJ1-4; D not resolved. V was trimmed by 4 bases and J by 6 bases, leaving 9 bases between them. Germline CDR1 reads LNHDA; CDR2 reads SQIVND (reference sequence). CDR3 size: 13 residues. DNA of the CDR3: TGTGCCAGTAGTAGGGGTTTATATGAAAAACTGTTTTTT. This encodes CASSRGLYEKLFF.

V usage is TRBV5-8 and J usage is TRBJ1-3; no definite D call. The CDR3 has 16 residues. Germline values: CDR1 SGHTS, CDR2 YDEGEE. Trimming cost V 0 bases and J 0 bases, with 10 bases left between them. The CDR3 spells CASSLAADYSGNTIYF. CDR3 in DNA: TGTGCCAGCAGCTTGGCGGCCGATTACTCTGGAAACACCATATATTTT.

The V and J genes are TRBV12-3 or TRBV12-4 and TRBJ1-1; no firm D call. V lost 2 bases and J lost 5, with 9 bases in between. CDR3 length: 13 residues. The CDR3 region has the DNA TGTGCCAGCAGTTTAAAGTGGGGAACTGAAGCTTTCTTT. As protein: CASSLKWGTEAFF.

The chain couples TRBV7-8 to TRBJ2-3; D is tentatively TRBD1 or TRBD2 (6 bases each). The CDR3 sequence is 14 residues long. Germline V gene sequence: CDR1 SGHVS, CDR2 FQNEAQ. With 4 bases removed from V and 10 bases from J, the gap between germline ends came to 18 bases. CDR3 sequence (DNA): TGTGCCAGCAGCTCCGCCTCAGAGGGGGGCGCGCAGTATTTT. This codes for CASSSASEGGAQYF.

The chain employs TRBV5-4 and TRBJ2-3; D is ambiguous. The CDR3 extends over 14 amino acids. The germline V gene has CDR1 SGHNT and CDR2 YYREEE (reference sequence). V lost 0 bases, J lost 4 bases, and 9 bases lay in between. Written as DNA, the CDR3 is TGTGCCAGCAGCTTGGGGGGTATCTCAGATACGCAGTATTTT. Its translation is CASSLGGISDTQYF.

J is TRBJ2-7 and V is TRBV12-2; no DNA check was done on the table's D call, TRBD2. TRBV12-2 is a pseudogene segment. This CDR3 comprises 19 residues. The CDR3 DNA reads as TGTGCAAGTCGCTTAGTGCCTAGCGGGAGTTCCGGAAAACCCTACGAGCAGTACTTC. It yields the protein CASRLVPSGSSGKPYEQYF.

The chain combines TRBV2 with TRBJ1-4; D might be TRBD1 (6 bases). The germline V gene encodes CDR1 SNHLY and CDR2 FYNNEI. The V gene lost 9 bases and the J gene lost 4 bases, with 12 bases spanning the gap. CDR3 length: 13 residues. DNA for the CDR3: TGTGCCAGTCGGGGGCAGAGTAATGAAAAACTGTTTTTT. Translated: CASRGQSNEKLFF.

The genes are TRBV3-1 (or the pseudogene TRBV3-2) and TRBJ1-2; no clear D. The CDR3 is made up of 13 amino acids. V was clipped by 0 bases and J by 8 bases, with 10 bases between them. CDR1 and CDR2 (germline): LGHDT, YNNKEL (reference sequence). The CDR3 sequence is CASSQEERAGYTF. The CDR3, as DNA: TGTGCCAGCAGCCAAGAAGAAAGGGCGGGCTACACCTTC.

The chain joins TRBV18 to TRBJ1-1; 9 positions match TRBD1. The CDR3 is 16 residues long. Trimming took 4 bases from V and 0 from J; bases not matched to a gene: 6. Germline V gene lookup returns CDR1 KGHSH and CDR2 LQKENI. Here the CDR3 DNA reads TGTGCCAGCTCACGAGGGGGACAGGGTTTGAACACTGAAGCTTTCTTT. Translated: CASSRGGQGLNTEAFF.

The chain recombines TRBV30 with TRBJ1-1; D is unclear. The V and J ends lost 2 bases and 0 bases respectively, with 4 bases between them. Per the germline V gene, CDR1 is GTSNPN and CDR2 is SVGIG (reference sequence). The CDR3 is 12 residues long. CDR3 residues: CAWSRLNTEAFF. The CDR3 nucleotides are TGTGCCTGGAGTAGACTGAACACTGAAGCTTTCTTT.

This chain uses TRBV11-2 with TRBJ2-3, with 8 bases aligning to TRBD2. The V gene's germline CDR1 is SGHAT and CDR2 FQNNGV. The V gene end was trimmed by 7 bases and the J gene end by 3 bases; junction bases not matched to a gene: 9. The CDR3 is 15 amino acids. The CDR3 sequence: CASTRGGRTTDTQYF. Written as DNA, the CDR3 is TGTGCCAGCACCCGGGGCGGGAGGACTACAGATACGCAGTATTTT.

This clone appeared a single time. This chain connects TRBV28 to TRBJ2-7, with 7 bases that match TRBD1. Germline V gives CDR1 MDHEN, CDR2 SYDVKM. V lost 3 bases, J lost 0 bases, and 5 bases stayed unmatched. This CDR3 is built from 15 residues. Here the CDR3 DNA reads TGTGCCAGCAGTTTTGGGACAGCAAGCTCCTACGAGCAGTACTTC. Protein sequence: CASSFGTASSYEQYF.

The rearrangement links TRBV5-4 to TRBJ1-4; 8 positions match TRBD1. V dropped 4 bases and J dropped 8; count of bases not matched to a gene: 4. The CDR3 contains 13 residues. Germline V gene lookup returns CDR1 SGHNT and CDR2 YYREEE (reference sequence). The CDR3 DNA reads as TGTGCCAGCAGCCCGGACAGGGCAGAAAAACTGTTTTTT. Its protein product is CASSPDRAEKLFF.

The genes are TRBV6-1 and TRBJ1-2, with 8 bases lining up with TRBD1. This CDR3 is built from 15 residues. CDR1 and CDR2 (germline): MNHNS, SASEGT. The V gene end was trimmed by 1 base and the J gene end by 6 bases; junction bases not matched to a gene: 7. The CDR3 DNA follows: TGTGCCAGCAGTGAAGGGACAGGGTGGTACGATGGCTACACCTTC. It specifies CASSEGTGWYDGYTF.

This clone was seen a handful of times. The V call is TRBV9, the J call TRBJ1-4; maybe TRBD1 (6 bases). The CDR3 contains 13 residues. CDR1 is SGDLS, CDR2 YYNGEE, per germline. The V and J ends lost 6 bases and 14 bases respectively, with 20 bases between them. CDR3 loop: CASTATGSLGLFF. In DNA, the CDR3 is TGTGCCAGCACCGCGACAGGTTCCCTCGGGCTGTTTTTT.

The rearrangement links TRBV24-1 to TRBJ2-1, with TRBD1 identical over 7 bases. J gave up 4 bases and V 1 base, and 3 bases lay outside the gene matches. The V gene's germline CDR1 is KGHDR and CDR2 SFDVKD. CDR3 size: 15 residues. DNA for the CDR3: TGTGCCACCAGTGATTTATTGACAGGGTACAATGAGCAGTTCTTC. Translation gives CATSDLLTGYNEQFF.

The chain recombines TRBV5-1 with TRBJ1-4, with D hard to call. V dropped 3 bases and J dropped 2 bases, with 11 bases sitting between them. The CDR3 spans 15 residues. Germline CDR1 is SGHRS and CDR2 is YFSETQ. CDR3 protein: CASSYYGSTNEKLFF. Here the CDR3 DNA reads TGCGCCAGCAGCTATTATGGGAGTACTAATGAAAAACTGTTTTTT.